This TCR beta chain emerged from a study of radiotherapy plus CTLA-4 blockade in lung cancer. Across the whole study: Disease control was present in 30% to 40% of patients, and objective responses in about 18%.

Assay: immunoSEQ multiplex PCR; the TCRdb copy retains only in-frame clones and omits some. Here the sample spans tens of thousands of clones, 83% being singletons. This clone was detected only a few times. The antigen is unknown. The CDR3 extends over 16 amino acids. V lost 4 bases and J 4 bases, leaving 17 bases between the germline ends. Germline CDR1 reads SGHKS; CDR2 reads YYEKEE (reference sequence). Patients with chemo-refractory metastatic non-small-cell lung cancer received focal radiation plus CTLA-4 blockade with ipilimumab. General observations from the study: In blood, early T cell clone dynamics reportedly predicted response best, together with interferon-beta.

The V call is TRBV5-5, the J call TRBJ2-2; tentative D call: TRBD1 (5 bases). The origin of this receptor is a human donor with non-small cell lung cancer who had stable disease on radiotherapy plus ipilimumab. The sequencing used peripheral blood, collected from a patient treated with radiotherapy plus ipilimumab. The CDR3 DNA reads TGTGCCAGCAGCAAGACAGCAATGGAATTCACCGGGGAGCTGTTTTTT. Its protein product is CASSKTAMEFTGELFF.